The 11 T cell receptor beta chains below come from one sample, sequenced in a study of blood T cell repertoires in COVID-19. The protocol was immunoSEQ multiplex PCR, while the TCRdb copy is restricted to in-frame clones and leaves out a portion. The sample contains roughly 93,000 clones, approximately 84% of which appear only once. The material sequenced was peripheral blood. Source of these receptors: a woman of 80 years or more with acute or convalescent COVID-19.

V and J are TRBV6-5 and TRBJ2-2, with 10 positions matching TRBD1. The J segment lost 5 bases and the V segment lost 6 bases, leaving 3 bases of the junction unmatched. Germline V CDR1 and CDR2: MNHEY, SVGAGI. The length of the CDR3 is 14 residues. The CDR3 DNA reads TGTGCCAGCAGGAGGGACAGGGGAACCGGGGAGCTGTTTTTT. It translates to CASRRDRGTGELFF.

V and J are TRBV6-5 and TRBJ2-1; D remains unclear. The ends were cut back, 6 bases at V and 7 bases at J, with 7 bases in the middle. The length of the CDR3 is 11 residues. Germline V lookup: CDR1 MNHEY, CDR2 SVGAGI. For the CDR3, the DNA is TGTGCCAGCAGCTTTCGTAATGAGCAGTTCTTC. Its translation is CASSFRNEQFF.

This clone was counted only a few times. This chain joins TRBV18 and TRBJ1-6; D is uncertain. The CDR3 has 15 residues. Germline V gives CDR1 KGHSH, CDR2 LQKENI. The V end was cut by 6 bases, the J end by 2 bases, with 11 bases between. The CDR3 sequence: CASSDTITYNSPLHF. CDR3 DNA sequence: TGTGCCAGCTCGGATACTATTACCTATAATTCACCCCTCCACTTT.

The chain carries TRBV7-9 and TRBJ1-5; the match to TRBD1 covers 8 bases. The CDR3 runs to 12 residues. Losses at the gene ends were 1 base for V and 13 bases for J; bases not matched to a gene: 3. Germline V gene data show CDR1 as SEHNR and CDR2 as FQNEAQ (reference sequence). The DNA for the CDR3 is TGTGCCAGCAGCTTAGAGACAGGGGAGCAGCATTTT. It yields the protein CASSLETGEQHF.

The chain couples TRBV10-1 to TRBJ2-3; TRBD1 is a possible D gene (6 bases). CDR3 length: 14 amino acids. Germline V gene sequence: CDR1 WNHNN, CDR2 SYGVQD (reference sequence). V lost 7 bases, J lost 10 bases, and 21 bases lay in between. CDR3 protein: CASNPRDIDKAQYF. In nucleotides, the CDR3 is TGCGCCAGCAATCCCCGGGACATTGACAAGGCGCAGTATTTT.

This sequence joins TRBV29-1 and TRBJ2-6; D possibly corresponds to TRBD1 (6 bases). From germline, CDR1 is SQVTM and CDR2 ANQGSEA. Trimming stripped 3 bases from V and 0 bases from J, with 12 bases between. The CDR3 sequence is 16 residues long. The CDR3 DNA reads as TGCAGCGTTGACGGGACAACTATCTCTGGGGCCAACGTCCTGACTTTC. Protein product: CSVDGTTISGANVLTF.

On this clone: A read error is likely, as this CDR3 ends without the conserved phenylalanine or tryptophan. The DNA is omitted, as the CDR3 cannot be located on it reliably, and the CDR3 follows TCRdb's listing. This chain joins TRBV5-4 and TRBJ1-2. The CDR3 totals 12 residues, both ends included. Germline V CDR1 and CDR2: SGHNT, YYREEE (reference sequence). The CDR3 here is CASSFYRDPPEV.

This clone was detected once. The chain joins TRBV14 to TRBJ2-5, with no clear D. The CDR3 contains 13 residues. Per germline, CDR1 SGHDN and CDR2 FVKESK. V was pared by 1 base and J by 7 bases, with 10 bases between. CDR3 amino acids: CASSQGLPGTQYF. The CDR3 DNA sequence: TGTGCCAGCAGCCAAGGACTGCCCGGGACCCAGTACTTC.

This chain links TRBV6-5 with TRBJ1-5; 7 bases align to TRBD1. After removal of 7 bases from V and 5 bases from J, the junction contained 5 bases not matched to a gene. The germline CDR1 and CDR2 sequences are MNHEY and SVGAGI. This CDR3 is built from 13 residues. The CDR3 loop is CASTRQGYQPQHF. The CDR3 DNA reads as TGTGCCAGCACCCGACAGGGTTATCAGCCCCAGCATTTT.

The V call is TRBV2, the J call TRBJ2-2; TRBD1 matches at 11 bases. The CDR3 spans 15 residues. Germline V gene data show CDR1 as SNHLY and CDR2 as FYNNEI. V lost 8 bases and J lost 7; bases outside the gene matches: 9. CDR3 sequence: CASLADRGRVGELFF. The CDR3, as DNA: TGTGCCAGCCTAGCGGACAGGGGGCGGGTCGGGGAGCTGTTTTTT.

The genes are TRBV6-6 and TRBJ1-1; 7 bases are shared with TRBD1. There are 15 residues in the CDR3. Per the germline V gene, CDR1 is MNHNY and CDR2 is SVGAGI (reference sequence). V lost 6 bases, J lost 0 bases, and 7 bases stayed unmatched. Written as DNA, the CDR3 is TGTGCCAGCAGCCCCTCCGGGACAGTGAACACTGAAGCTTTCTTT. Encoded protein: CASSPSGTVNTEAFF.